The 27 T cell receptor beta chains given below trace back to one sample, sequenced in a study of identical twins. TCRdb used MiXCR to reprocess the 5' RACE reads, holding one entry per CDR3 protein. The sample consists of under 300,000 distinct CDR3 sequences, over 13% of them appearing once. Input material: memory (CD45RO+) T cells sorted from blood. The receptors here all came from a woman aged 18-30 years in good health.

This clonotype was recorded a few times. V is TRBV20-1 and J is TRBJ1-1; possible D gene TRBD1, 6 bases. The V gene's germline CDR1 is DFQATT and CDR2 SNEGSKA (reference sequence). The CDR3 runs 13 residues. Trimming took off 5 bases at V and 2 bases at J, with 12 bases between the two ends. The chain's CDR3 is CSAGKTGNTEAFF. The CDR3 coding sequence is TGCAGTGCTGGAAAGACAGGAAACACTGAAGCTTTCTTT.

This clonotype was detected a few times. The DNA for the CDR3 is TGCAGCGTTGAAGATTACGGGAGTCGCACAGATACGCAGTATTTT. Protein: CSVEDYGSRTDTQYF. V gene TRBV29-1 combines with J gene TRBJ2-3, with D possibly TRBD2 on 6 matching bases. Germline loops: CDR1 SQVTM, CDR2 ANQGSEA. Deletions cut 0 bases from V and 1 base from J, with 11 bases between. There are 15 residues in the CDR3.

Notes on this clonotype: This may be a read error, as it is one base from a much larger clone. The chain carries TRBV4-3 and TRBJ2-5; weak D call: TRBD2 (5 bases). From germline, CDR1 is LGHNA and CDR2 YSLEER. This CDR3 contains 16 residues. Here the CDR3 reads CASSQDFGSWGETKYF. CDR3 nucleotide sequence: TGCGCCAGCAGCCAAGATTTTGGATCCTGGGGAGAGACCAAGTACTTC.

The chain has TRBV3-1 and TRBJ2-1; D gene ambiguous. CDR1 LGHDT and CDR2 YNNKEL come from the germline V gene (reference sequence). The CDR3 runs 15 residues. Trimming stripped 3 bases from V and 0 bases from J, with 9 bases between. The CDR3 reads CASSQDASSYNEQFF. The CDR3 DNA sequence: TGTGCCAGCAGCCAGGACGCGAGCTCCTACAATGAGCAGTTCTTC.

In this sample, this clonotype turned up many times. The V and J genes are TRBV20-1 and TRBJ1-5, with D tentatively TRBD1 (5 bases). From germline, CDR1 is DFQATT and CDR2 SNEGSKA (reference sequence). V shed 2 bases and J shed 7 bases, with 12 bases lying between them. This CDR3 comprises 13 residues. CDR3 sequence: CSARYGGGQPQHF. As DNA, the CDR3 is TGCAGTGCTAGATATGGGGGAGGACAGCCCCAGCATTTT.

J is TRBJ2-7 and V is TRBV11-2, with D tentatively TRBD1 or TRBD2 (5 bases each). The CDR3 consists of 14 residues. V gave up 8 bases and J gave up 0 bases, with 14 bases separating them. Germline V gene lookup returns CDR1 SGHAT and CDR2 FQNNGV. CDR3 sequence: CASARDLSSYEQYF. The CDR3 DNA sequence: TGTGCCAGCGCCAGGGACCTGAGCTCCTACGAGCAGTACTTC.

This clonotype came up many times. This chain joins TRBV12-3 or TRBV12-4 and TRBJ2-3; 7 positions match TRBD2. The V gene end was trimmed by 5 bases and the J gene end by 4 bases; junction bases not matched to a gene: 9. The CDR3 sequence is 15 residues long. The CDR3 coding sequence is TGTGCCAGCAGTCCCGGGACTAAAGGACCAGATACGCAGTATTTT. Amino acid sequence: CASSPGTKGPDTQYF.

The chain recombines TRBV2 with TRBJ2-7, with TRBD1 matching 7 bases. V trimming: 8 bases; J trimming: 0 bases; junction bases outside the gene matches: 4. The length of the CDR3 is 13 residues. Germline CDR1 and CDR2: SNHLY and FYNNEI. This CDR3 reads CASLWTGSYEQYF. The CDR3 region has the DNA TGTGCCAGCTTGTGGACAGGCTCCTACGAGCAGTACTTC.

This clonotype has only a few counts. The J gene is TRBJ2-2, the V gene TRBV2; D is unclear. CDR1 is SNHLY and CDR2 is FYNNEI in the germline V gene. The CDR3 loop spans 13 amino acids. Trimming pared 6 bases from V and 1 base from J, leaving 6 bases between. CDR3 region: CASSIKNTGELFF. As DNA, the CDR3 is TGTGCCAGCAGCATAAAGAACACCGGGGAGCTGTTTTTT.

Ten or more counts support this clonotype. V and J are TRBV7-7 and TRBJ2-2; TRBD2 matches at 11 bases. V was pared by 5 bases and J by 7 bases, with 6 bases of the junction left unmatched. The CDR3 runs to 15 residues. The germline gives CDR1 SSHAT, CDR2 FNYEAQ (reference sequence). The CDR3, as DNA: TGTGCCAGCAGCGCTAGCGGGAGGAGGGTCGGGGAGCTGTTTTTT. It codes for CASSASGRRVGELFF.

A few counts support this clonotype. This sequence joins TRBV7-9 and TRBJ1-1; 9 positions match TRBD1. CDR1 is SEHNR and CDR2 is FQNEAQ in the germline V gene (reference sequence). J was trimmed by 6 bases and V by 5 bases; bases with no gene match: 7. The CDR3 runs 14 residues. CDR3 region: CASSRGTGNPEAFF. In nucleotides, the CDR3 is TGTGCCAGCAGCAGAGGGACAGGGAATCCTGAAGCTTTCTTT.

Only a few counts were recorded for this clonotype. The chain joins TRBV5-1 to TRBJ2-7; no definite D call. V dropped 0 bases and J dropped 4 bases, with 11 bases sitting between them. The CDR3 has 14 amino acids. Germline loops: CDR1 SGHRS, CDR2 YFSETQ. The CDR3 protein is CASSLGSSAYEQYF. DNA for the CDR3: TGCGCCAGCAGCTTGGGCAGCTCAGCTTACGAGCAGTACTTC.

This chain links TRBV6-5 with TRBJ2-7; weak D call: TRBD1 (5 bases). Deletions cut 2 bases from V and 2 bases from J, with 10 bases between. Germline CDR1 is MNHEY and CDR2 is SVGAGI. The CDR3 loop spans 14 amino acids. CDR3 nucleotides: TGTGCCAGCAGTTACACCCCGACAGCCTACGAGCAGTACTTC. The encoded protein is CASSYTPTAYEQYF.

This clonotype was seen a handful of times. The chain links TRBV7-8 to TRBJ2-3; no clear D gene. CDR1 and CDR2 from the germline V gene are SGHVS and FQNEAQ. CDR3 length equals 13 residues. V gave up 4 bases and J gave up 4 bases, with 9 bases separating them. CDR3: CASSSAGPDTQYF. DNA for the CDR3: TGTGCCAGCAGCTCGGCCGGGCCAGATACGCAGTATTTT.

The table lists this clonotype with a few counts. This chain links TRBV7-3 with TRBJ2-5, with 7 nucleotides matching TRBD1. Unmatched junction bases numbered 7, after V lost 5 bases and J lost 1 base. CDR1 and CDR2 from the germline V gene are SGHTA and FQGTGA. The CDR3 totals 15 residues. CDR3 region: CASSPGQAAQETQYF. CDR3 sequence (DNA): TGTGCCAGCAGCCCCGGACAGGCGGCCCAAGAGACCCAGTACTTC.

This clonotype was recorded many times. The chain employs TRBV7-9 and TRBJ1-5; maybe TRBD1 (5 bases). V lost 5 bases and J 6 bases, leaving 8 bases between the germline ends. Germline lookup yields CDR1 SEHNR and CDR2 FQNEAQ (reference sequence). This CDR3 has 12 amino acids. In DNA form, the CDR3 reads TGTGCCAGCAGCCTGGGACTTCAGCCCCAGCATTTT. Protein sequence: CASSLGLQPQHF.

The chain has TRBV3-1 and TRBJ1-1; D not certain. V was cut by 3 bases and J by 5 bases, with 10 bases left in between. This CDR3 comprises 13 residues. Germline CDR1 reads LGHDT; CDR2 reads YNNKEL (reference sequence). Written as DNA, the CDR3 is TGTGCCAGCAGCCAGAACCTAGGAACTGAAGCTTTCTTT. This translates into CASSQNLGTEAFF.

The chain is built from TRBV6-5 and TRBJ1-1; maybe TRBD1 (5 bases). Germline CDR1 reads MNHEY; CDR2 reads SVGAGI. Trimming removed 2 bases at V and 3 bases at J, with 19 bases between. This CDR3 has 17 amino acids. CDR3 region: CASSYGRRGGRDTEAFF. The CDR3, as DNA: TGTGCCAGCAGTTACGGGAGGAGGGGAGGGAGGGACACTGAAGCTTTCTTT.

This sequence joins TRBV7-2 and TRBJ2-7; D gene unclear. Per the germline V gene, CDR1 is SGHTA and CDR2 is FQGNSA. V lost 6 bases to trimming and J lost 1 base, with 13 bases between them. CDR3 length: 14 residues. Written as DNA, the CDR3 is TGTGCCAGCAGACCGCTCCGCGGATCCTACGAGCAGTACTTC. Translating it yields CASRPLRGSYEQYF.

This rearrangement joins TRBV6-6 to TRBJ1-1; D is undetermined. Germline V gene data show CDR1 as MNHNY and CDR2 as SVGAGI (reference sequence). The CDR3 extends over 12 amino acids. Trimming left V 6 bases short and J 1 base short, with 6 bases between. CDR3 region: CASSGRNTEAFF. CDR3 DNA: TGTGCCAGCAGCGGCCGGAACACTGAAGCTTTCTTT.

This clonotype was seen repeatedly, ten times or more. The rearrangement joins TRBV7-3 to TRBJ2-3; TRBD2 matches 8 bases. The CDR3 is 14 residues long. The germline V gene encodes CDR1 SGHTA and CDR2 FQGTGA. V gave up 5 bases and J gave up 2 bases; unmatched junction bases: 3. CDR3 protein: CASSPGLATDTQYF. The CDR3 DNA sequence: TGTGCCAGCAGCCCTGGACTAGCCACAGATACGCAGTATTTT.

The V call is TRBV6-2 or TRBV6-3, the J call TRBJ2-7; D tentatively fits TRBD1 or TRBD2 (7 bases each). Germline V gene sequence: CDR1 MNHEY, CDR2 SVGEGT. V shed 6 bases and J shed 0 bases, with 24 bases lying between them. The CDR3 has 18 amino acids. CDR3 coding DNA: TGTGCCAGCAGCTGGGACAGAAAGCGGGGCTGGGCCTCCTACGAGCAGTACTTC. Its protein product is CASSWDRKRGWASYEQYF.

This clonotype was observed a few times. DNA of the CDR3: TGCGCCAGCAGCTTCGAGGGCTTCAATCAGCCCCAGCATTTT. Residues: CASSFEGFNQPQHF. The chain employs TRBV5-1 and TRBJ1-5; no clear D. CDR1 SGHRS and CDR2 YFSETQ come from the germline V gene. V lost 2 bases and J lost 3, with 9 bases in between. This CDR3 has 14 residues.

The chain carries TRBV7-9 and TRBJ2-1; 7 bases line up with TRBD2. Germline V gives CDR1 SEHNR, CDR2 FQNEAQ (reference sequence). The V segment lost 5 bases and the J segment 5 bases; nucleotides outside the gene matches: 12. This CDR3 comprises 16 residues. The CDR3 is CASSPRLGGRNNEQFF. The CDR3 DNA reads as TGTGCCAGCAGCCCCCGGTTGGGAGGGAGAAACAATGAGCAGTTCTTC.

This clonotype was picked up a small number of times. The chain recombines TRBV20-1 with TRBJ1-1; 7 bases match TRBD1. The CDR3 has 12 amino acids. The germline CDR1 and CDR2 sequences are DFQATT and SNEGSKA (reference sequence). The V gene end was trimmed by 4 bases and the J gene end by 6 bases; junction bases not matched to a gene: 5. The CDR3 region is CSAKTGRAEAFF. The CDR3 region has the DNA TGCAGTGCTAAGACAGGGAGGGCTGAAGCTTTCTTT.

This clonotype was counted at least ten times. The V gene is TRBV4-2, the J gene TRBJ2-5; D possibly corresponds to TRBD2 (6 bases). Germline V lookup: CDR1 LGHNA, CDR2 YNFKEQ. This CDR3 contains 16 residues. Trimming took 0 bases from V and 1 from J, leaving 12 bases between them. This chain's CDR3 is CASSQDFLRGQETQYF. CDR3 nucleotide sequence: TGTGCCAGCAGCCAAGATTTTTTGCGGGGCCAAGAGACCCAGTACTTC.

The sample holds many counts of this clonotype. The genes are TRBV7-6 and TRBJ1-2; possibly TRBD1 for D (6 bases). CDR3 length equals 14 residues. The V end lost 1 base, the J end lost 10 bases, and 16 bases lay between the germline ends. In germline, CDR1 is SGHVS, CDR2 FNYEAQ. Here the CDR3 DNA reads TGTGCCAGCAGCTTAGAGGGGAGGACAGACCCCTACACCTTC. This translates into CASSLEGRTDPYTF.